This TCR beta chain was sequenced during a study of cytomegalovirus exposure and HLA in healthy donors. Study outcomes and limitations: Based on reports, TCR beta sequences accurately predicted HLA-A and HLA-B alleles for most subjects.

J was trimmed by 4 bases and V by 5 bases; bases with no gene match: 4. There are 14 residues in the CDR3. The germline gives CDR1 SEHNR, CDR2 FQNEAQ (reference sequence). PCR amplification relied on 60 Vbeta primers (plus 13 Jbeta primers). Clones were read by immunoSEQ multiplex PCR, and TCRdb kept only the in-frame ones, dropping some. The top ten clones hold 5.5% to 6.5% of a sample with tens of thousands of clones, more than 55% of them seen once. As concerns this clone: The antigen is not known.

This clonotype originated in a boy younger than 18 in good health and CMV-seropositive. Specimen: PBMCs. The rearrangement joins TRBV7-9 to TRBJ2-7; TRBD1 agrees at 11 bases. The CDR3 DNA sequence: TGTGCCAGCAGCCGCGGGACAGGGGGGTACGAGCAGTACTTC. This codes for CASSRGTGGYEQYF.